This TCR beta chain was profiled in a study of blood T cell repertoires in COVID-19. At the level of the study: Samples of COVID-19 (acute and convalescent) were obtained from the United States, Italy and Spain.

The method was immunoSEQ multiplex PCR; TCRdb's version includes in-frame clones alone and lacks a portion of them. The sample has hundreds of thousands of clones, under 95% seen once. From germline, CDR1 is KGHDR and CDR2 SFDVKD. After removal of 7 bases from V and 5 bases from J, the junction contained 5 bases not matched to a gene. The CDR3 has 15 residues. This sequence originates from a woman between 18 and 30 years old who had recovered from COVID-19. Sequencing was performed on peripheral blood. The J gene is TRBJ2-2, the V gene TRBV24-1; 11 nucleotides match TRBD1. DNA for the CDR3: TGTGCCACCAGCCCCCGGGACAGGGGGACCGGGGAGCTGTTTTTT. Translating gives CATSPRDRGTGELFF.